This T cell receptor (beta chain) was observed in a study of cytomegalovirus exposure and HLA in healthy donors. The study drew the donors from its roughly 120-subject validation cohort, separate from the approximately 690-subject first cohort. Overall study findings and caveats: Researchers reported that a few CMV-associated chains were confirmed in vitro as CMV antigen-specific. The authors listed about 170 TCR beta chains as cytomegalovirus-associated. The dataset shows that most TCR sequences were rare, while some public TCRs occurred in many donors.

A word on this clone: Its specificity is not known.

Profiled with immunoSEQ multiplex PCR; TCRdb holds only in-frame clones, not every one. Altogether 200,000 or so clones are present, more than 80% being singletons, with the ten largest covering under 7.5%. The CDR3 runs 15 residues. Germline CDR1 MDHEN, CDR2 SYDVKM. Between the trimmed V and J ends, which lost 7 bases and 4 bases, there was a span of 19 bases. Sequenced sample: PBMCs. The rearrangement joins TRBV28 to TRBJ2-5; tentative D call: TRBD2 (6 bases). The sequence was obtained from a man aged 18 to 35 in good health and CMV-seropositive. The CDR3 DNA follows: TGTGCCAGCACCCCCCGGGAGCTAACGGGAGAGACCCAGTACTTC. It codes for CASTPRELTGETQYF.